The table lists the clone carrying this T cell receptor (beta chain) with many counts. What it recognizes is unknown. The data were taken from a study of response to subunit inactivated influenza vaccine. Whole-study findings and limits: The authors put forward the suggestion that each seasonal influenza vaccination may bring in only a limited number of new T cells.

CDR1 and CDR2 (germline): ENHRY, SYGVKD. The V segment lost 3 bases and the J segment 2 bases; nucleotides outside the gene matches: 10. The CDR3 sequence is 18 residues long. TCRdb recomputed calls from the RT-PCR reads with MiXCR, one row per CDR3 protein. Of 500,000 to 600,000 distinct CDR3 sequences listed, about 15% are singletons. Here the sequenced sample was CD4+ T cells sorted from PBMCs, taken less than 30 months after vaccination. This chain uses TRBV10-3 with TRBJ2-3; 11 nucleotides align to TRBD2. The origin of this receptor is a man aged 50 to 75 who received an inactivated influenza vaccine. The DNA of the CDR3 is TGTGCCATCAGTGACCCGTTACTAGCGGGGGCCCTCACAGATACGCAGTATTTT. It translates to CAISDPLLAGALTDTQYF.